A selection of T cell receptor beta chains follows, all from one sample in a study of blood T cell repertoires in COVID-19. Generated by immunoSEQ multiplex PCR, the TCRdb table keeps only in-frame clones and is missing some. The profile covers roughly 310,000 clones, with approximately 90% appearing a single time and about 3.9% taken by the ten largest. The sample taken for sequencing was peripheral blood. These receptors originate from a woman between 50 and 59 years old with active or convalescent COVID-19. CDR3s leave out the opening cysteine and the closing phenylalanine or tryptophan.

v_call	j_call	cdr3_aa
TRBV24-1	TRBJ2-3	ATSESPGEGEDTQY
TRBV7-9	TRBJ1-2	ASSLQTNYGYT
TRBV6-5	TRBJ1-5	ASRPGQAGSQPQH
TRBV9	TRBJ2-5	ASSVAAPSGETQY
TRBV2	TRBJ2-3	ASRDAIAGASTDTQY
TRBV3-1/TRBV3-2	TRBJ1-6	ASSQGQGNSPLH
TRBV5-1	TRBJ1-6	ASSLKDSFGSPLH
TRBV5-1	TRBJ2-3	ASSLFSGRNTDTQY
TRBV6-5	TRBJ1-3	ASSRVSGNTIY
TRBV19	TRBJ2-3	ASSIWGGSTDTQY
TRBV11-2	TRBJ2-1	ASSLTSGVYNEQF
TRBV7-2	TRBJ1-1	ASSFRPGQGVNTEAF
TRBV3-1/TRBV3-2	TRBJ1-1	ASSPGGTMNTEAF
TRBV9	TRBJ1-2	ASSVYSRGSYGYT
TRBV7-8	TRBJ1-4	ASSFPATNEKLF
TRBV9	TRBJ1-1	ASSVYSNTEAF
TRBV12-3/TRBV12-4	TRBJ2-7	ASRQTGTYEQY
TRBV7-6	TRBJ1-6	ASSLADTNSPLH
TRBV30	TRBJ2-7	AWSVGPSRYEQY
TRBV27	TRBJ2-1	ASSFGPGTAYNEQF
TRBV28	TRBJ1-1	AAGVQMNTEAF
TRBV4-2	TRBJ2-7	ASSQDFGSHYEQY
TRBV4-3	TRBJ2-7	ASSQGGTSGSWEQY
TRBV12-3/TRBV12-4	TRBJ1-2	ASTLDRIYGYT
TRBV5-4	TRBJ2-1	ASSGADRGPLNEQF
TRBV7-2	TRBJ2-1	ASSSLAGPAYNEQF
TRBV13	TRBJ1-3	ASSLGEGTIY
TRBV6-6	TRBJ1-2	ASSYSGDYGYT
TRBV11-2	TRBJ2-7	ASSGYRGGEQY
TRBV29-1	TRBJ2-1	SVVSGRYNEQF
TRBV12-5	TRBJ1-4	ASGWLRDRVPDEKLF
TRBV7-9	TRBJ1-5	ASSPDRPNNQPQH
TRBV2	TRBJ1-1	ASRRTEAF
TRBV9	TRBJ1-6	ASSPGRYGSPLH